This record concerns one T cell receptor beta chain sequence. Antigen unknown. The record originates from a study of siplizumab effects on memory and regulatory T cells. Whole-study results and caveats: Fewer alloreactive sequences mapped to unstimulated CD4+ memory cells under siplizumab.

In germline, CDR1 is SGHNT, CDR2 YYREEE (reference sequence). The CDR3 runs to 13 residues. V was pared by 4 bases and J by 3 bases, with 3 bases of the junction left unmatched. Measured with immunoSEQ multiplex PCR; TCRdb has only the in-frame clones, and not every one. The data show 50,000 or so clones, with about 97% seen just once and around 0.6% held by the top ten. The chain recombines TRBV5-4 with TRBJ2-7, with 8 bases identical to TRBD1. The TCR originated in a human donor in good health. The sample was naive CD4+ T cells sorted from blood. The CDR3 DNA is TGTGCCAGCAGCCGGGGACAGGTCTACGAGCAGTACTTC. Translation gives CASSRGQVYEQYF.